This TCR beta chain was captured in a study of beta chain features in type 1 diabetes. At the level of the study: There were around 100,000,000 sorted cells examined across all samples.

Reverse transcribing all isolated RNA meant expressed TCRB transcripts were sequenced. Regulatory, naive and central memory T cell samples averaged about 3.5 million reads. The table came from immunoSEQ multiplex PCR; TCRdb's copy has only in-frame clones and leaves some out. The sample includes a few hundred thousand clones, over 14% of them seen just once. This CDR3 is built from 16 residues. Germline-derived CDR1 and CDR2 are SGHAT and FQDESV (reference sequence). V trimming: 6 bases; J trimming: 4 bases; junction bases outside the gene matches: 5. Findings of the study overall: Moderate but significant shortening of TCRB CDR3s was recorded in all four CD4+ subsets from Type 1 diabetes patients.

This clone was counted between two and nine times. Antigen: not known. The sample comprised naive CD4+ T cells from blood. The rearrangement joins TRBV11-1 to TRBJ2-3; TRBD2 agrees at 15 bases. The TCR sequence derives from a man in his late teens or twenties with type 1 diabetes. CDR3 DNA: TGTGCCAGCAGGCGGACTAGCGGGAGGGTATCAGATACGCAGTATTTT. Translation gives CASRRTSGRVSDTQYF.